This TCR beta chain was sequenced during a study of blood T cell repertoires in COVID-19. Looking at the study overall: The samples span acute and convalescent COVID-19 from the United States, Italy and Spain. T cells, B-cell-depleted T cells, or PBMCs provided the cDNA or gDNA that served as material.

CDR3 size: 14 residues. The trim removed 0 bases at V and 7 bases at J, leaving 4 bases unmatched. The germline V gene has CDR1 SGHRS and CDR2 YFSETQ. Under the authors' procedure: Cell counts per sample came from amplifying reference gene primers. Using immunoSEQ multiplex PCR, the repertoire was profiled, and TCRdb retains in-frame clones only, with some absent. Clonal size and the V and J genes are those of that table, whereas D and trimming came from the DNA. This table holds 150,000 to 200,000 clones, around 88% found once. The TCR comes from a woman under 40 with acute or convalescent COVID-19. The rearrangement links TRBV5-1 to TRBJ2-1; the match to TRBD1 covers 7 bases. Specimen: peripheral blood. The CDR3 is CASSLAQGVNEQFF. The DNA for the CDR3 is TGCGCCAGCAGCTTGGCTCAGGGGGTGAATGAGCAGTTCTTC.